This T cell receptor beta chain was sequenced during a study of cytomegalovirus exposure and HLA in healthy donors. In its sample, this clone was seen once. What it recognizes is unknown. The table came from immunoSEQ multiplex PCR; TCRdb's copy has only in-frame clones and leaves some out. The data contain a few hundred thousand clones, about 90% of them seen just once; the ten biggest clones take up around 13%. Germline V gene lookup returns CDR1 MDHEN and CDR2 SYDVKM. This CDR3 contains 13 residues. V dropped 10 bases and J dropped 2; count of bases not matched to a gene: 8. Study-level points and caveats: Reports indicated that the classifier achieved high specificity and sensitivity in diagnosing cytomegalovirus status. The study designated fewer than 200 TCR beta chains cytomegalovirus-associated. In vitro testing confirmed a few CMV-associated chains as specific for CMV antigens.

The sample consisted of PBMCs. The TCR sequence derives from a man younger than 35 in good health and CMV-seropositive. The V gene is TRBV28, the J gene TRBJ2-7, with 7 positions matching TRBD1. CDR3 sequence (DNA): TGTGCCACCACCAGGGGGTCTGCCTACGAGCAGTACTTC. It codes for CATTRGSAYEQYF.